Each of the 30 T cell receptor beta chains below was sequenced from the same sample in a study of T-cell memory formation after mild COVID-19. TCRdb reprocessed the 5' RACE reads via MiXCR and lists one record per CDR3 protein. The table includes more than 80,000 distinct CDR3 sequences, approximately 15% detected once. The sequenced sample was PBMCs or a T cell subset sorted from them (not recorded which). The receptors were sampled from an adult woman who had mild COVID-19 (a few samples of this study predate the infection). Cell type and time point are not known.

This clonotype was recorded only once. The chain uses TRBV5-1 and TRBJ1-2; TRBD1 is a possible D gene (6 bases). The CDR3 runs to 15 residues. Trimming cost V 4 bases and J 4 bases, with 17 bases left between them. Per germline, CDR1 SGHRS and CDR2 YFSETQ. The CDR3 sequence: CASSPDRSLTYGYTF. CDR3 coding DNA: TGCGCCAGCAGCCCCGACAGGAGTCTTACCTATGGCTACACCTTC. The variable domain in full, completed from reference TRBV5-1 and TRBJ1-2, reads KAGVTQTPRYLIKTRGQQVTLSCSPISGHRSVSWYQQTPGQGLQFLFEYFSETQRNKGNFPGRFSGRQFSNSRSEMNVSTLELGDSALYLCASSPDRSLTYGYTFGSGTRLTVV.

This clonotype occurred a few times. The chain recombines TRBV29-1 with TRBJ2-1; 11 bases are a match to TRBD1. Germline values: CDR1 SQVTM, CDR2 ANQGSEA. There are 15 residues in the CDR3. Trimming removed 2 bases from V and 7 bases from J; junction bases left unmatched: 7. CDR3 protein: CSVERWDRGLNEQFF. In nucleotides, the CDR3 is TGCAGCGTTGAAAGATGGGACAGGGGGTTGAATGAGCAGTTCTTC.

The chain joins TRBV18 to TRBJ2-2; D call uncertain. The CDR3 is 15 amino acids. Germline values: CDR1 KGHSH, CDR2 LQKENI. V shed 3 bases and J shed 2 bases, with 10 bases lying between them. CDR3 loop: CASSPGYINTGELFF. In DNA, the CDR3 is TGTGCCAGCTCACCGGGATACATTAACACCGGGGAGCTGTTTTTT. Full variable domain (missing parts from reference TRBV18 and TRBJ2-2): NAGVMQNPRHLVRRRGQEARLRCSPMKGHSHVYWYRQLPEEGLKFMVYLQKENIIDESGMPKERFSAEFPKEGPSILRIQQVVRGDSAAYFCASSPGYINTGELFFGEGSRLTVL.

This clonotype has a handful of counts. This chain connects TRBV6-6 to TRBJ1-1; no firm D call. V was clipped by 2 bases and J by 5 bases, with 12 bases between them. The CDR3 is made up of 14 amino acids. The germline CDR1 and CDR2 sequences are MNHNY and SVGAGI (reference sequence). The CDR3: CASSYGAGLTEAFF. The CDR3 region has the DNA TGTGCCAGCAGTTACGGCGCCGGATTAACTGAAGCTTTCTTT.

The V gene is TRBV18, the J gene TRBJ2-7; 11 nucleotides match TRBD2. The CDR3 is 15 amino acids. V dropped 6 bases and J dropped 4; count of bases not matched to a gene: 8. The V gene's germline CDR1 is KGHSH and CDR2 LQKENI. The CDR3 loop reads CASSAGTSGLYEQYF. In DNA form, the CDR3 reads TGTGCCAGCTCCGCCGGGACTAGCGGATTATACGAGCAGTACTTC. The full variable domain, rest sourced from reference TRBV18 and TRBJ2-7, is NAGVMQNPRHLVRRRGQEARLRCSPMKGHSHVYWYRQLPEEGLKFMVYLQKENIIDESGMPKERFSAEFPKEGPSILRIQQVVRGDSAAYFCASSAGTSGLYEQYFGPGTRLTVT.

V is TRBV11-2 and J is TRBJ1-1; D gene uncertain. The ends were cut back, 4 bases at V and 2 bases at J, with 14 bases in the middle. There are 15 residues in the CDR3. In germline, CDR1 is SGHAT, CDR2 FQNNGV. The CDR3 is CASSSSGYFNTEAFF. DNA for the CDR3: TGTGCCAGCAGCTCCTCGGGATACTTTAACACTGAAGCTTTCTTT.

V and J are TRBV4-1 and TRBJ1-2, with no clear D. V was pared by 2 bases and J by 3 bases, with 10 bases between. The CDR3 runs to 14 residues. Germline V gene lookup returns CDR1 MGHRA and CDR2 YSYEKL. The CDR3 bases are TGCGCCAGCAGCCAATGGGCGGCATACTATGGCTACACCTTC. Its translation: CASSQWAAYYGYTF.

In nucleotides, the CDR3 is TGTGCCAGCAGTGACTCCCCCCAAGCGTCCCTCACAGATACGCAGTATTTT. Encoded protein: CASSDSPQASLTDTQYF. The rearrangement joins TRBV2 to TRBJ2-3; unclear D gene. Trimming left V 3 bases short and J 2 bases short, with 18 bases between. The CDR3 totals 17 residues. The germline V gene has CDR1 SNHLY and CDR2 FYNNEI.

The rearrangement links TRBV5-5 to TRBJ2-1; D is possibly TRBD2 (5 bases). CDR1 SGHKS and CDR2 YYEKEE come from the germline V gene (reference sequence). V dropped 3 bases and J dropped 6 bases, with 10 bases sitting between them. This CDR3 has 13 residues. The CDR3 nucleotides read TGTGCCAGCAGCTCCGGGGAGTTCAATGAGCAGTTCTTC. Translated: CASSSGEFNEQFF.

V gene TRBV24-1 combines with J gene TRBJ1-2; 8 nucleotides agree with TRBD1. The germline CDR1 and CDR2 sequences are KGHDR and SFDVKD. The CDR3 is 13 amino acids. Trimming took 2 bases from V and 7 from J; bases not matched to a gene: 2. CDR3 nucleotides: TGTGCCACCAGTGATTGGACAGGGTCTGGCTACACCTTC. Protein product: CATSDWTGSGYTF.

This clonotype turned up a few times. CDR3 DNA sequence: TGTGCCAGCAGCGCAGACAGAGGAGTAAACGAGCAGTACTTC. Translation gives CASSADRGVNEQYF. This chain links TRBV5-5 with TRBJ2-7; D perhaps matches TRBD1 (5 bases). The germline gives CDR1 SGHKS, CDR2 YYEKEE (reference sequence). This CDR3 contains 14 residues. V was clipped by 4 bases and J by 5 bases, with 16 bases between them.

The chain uses TRBV4-1 and TRBJ1-1; D gene ambiguous. The CDR3 extends over 15 amino acids. The V end lost 4 bases, the J end lost 1 base, and 13 bases lay between the germline ends. From germline, CDR1 is MGHRA and CDR2 YSYEKL. The CDR3 nucleotides read TGCGCCAGCAGCCTAGAAGATAAGGCGAACACTGAAGCTTTCTTT. Translated: CASSLEDKANTEAFF.

This clonotype was counted a few times. This sequence joins TRBV30 and TRBJ1-5, with D tentatively TRBD1 (5 bases). V gave up 5 bases and J gave up 6 bases, with 11 bases separating them. The CDR3 length is 12 residues. The germline V gene has CDR1 GTSNPN and CDR2 SVGIG (reference sequence). The CDR3 DNA reads as TGTGCCTGGGACGACAGTACTCAGCCCCAGCATTTT. Its translation: CAWDDSTQPQHF.

The rearrangement uses TRBV15 and TRBJ2-7; no clear D gene. V was shortened by 0 bases and J by 6 bases, with 12 bases between the two germline ends. This CDR3 has 14 residues. Germline CDR1 LNHNV, CDR2 YYDKDF (reference sequence). CDR3 loop: CATSRDSGKVEQYF. DNA of the CDR3: TGTGCCACCAGCAGAGATTCTGGGAAGGTCGAGCAGTACTTC. The whole variable domain, remainder taken from reference TRBV15 and TRBJ2-7, is DAMVIQNPRYQVTQFGKPVTLSCSQTLNHNVMYWYQQKSSQAPKLLFHYYDKDFNNEADTPDNFQSRRPNTSFCFLDIRSPGLGDTAMYLCATSRDSGKVEQYFGPGTRLTVT.

The genes are TRBV6-5 and TRBJ1-2, with 9 positions matching TRBD1. CDR3 length equals 15 residues. The J segment lost 3 bases and the V segment lost 5 bases, leaving 7 bases of the junction unmatched. The V gene's germline CDR1 is MNHEY and CDR2 SVGAGI. The CDR3 DNA follows: TGTGCCAGCAGTCTTAGGACAGGGGAAGACTATGGCTACACCTTC. It codes for CASSLRTGEDYGYTF.

This clonotype was seen a handful of times. The genes are TRBV29-1 and TRBJ1-4; D is uncertain. Germline V gene data show CDR1 as SQVTM and CDR2 as ANQGSEA. Trimming took 3 bases from V and 7 from J, leaving 12 bases between them. This CDR3 is built from 13 residues. CDR3 nucleotides: TGCAGCGTTGACCAGACTCGAGGTGAAAAACTGTTTTTT. Translation: CSVDQTRGEKLFF.

The gene calls are TRBV2 and TRBJ1-2; D is uncertain. CDR3 size: 12 residues. Germline V lookup: CDR1 SNHLY, CDR2 FYNNEI. V was cut by 6 bases and J by 4 bases, with 9 bases left in between. The CDR3 nucleotides are TGTGCCAGCAGCGACGGGCCCTATGGCTACACCTTC. Translated, it gives CASSDGPYGYTF.

The CDR3 DNA sequence: TGTGCCAGCAGCTTAGCACTCGCGAACACCGGGGAGCTGTTTTTT. Protein: CASSLALANTGELFF. The chain uses TRBV7-6 and TRBJ2-2; D call uncertain. The CDR3 loop spans 15 amino acids. V gave up 0 bases and J gave up 0 bases, with 5 bases separating them. Germline V gene lookup returns CDR1 SGHVS and CDR2 FNYEAQ.

For this clonotype: No DNA is shown, since the ends of the CDR3 on it are uncertain; the CDR3 is the one TCRdb lists. The genes are TRBV21-1 and TRBJ2-6; the table's D call TRBD1 went unverified against the DNA. TRBV21-1 is listed as a pseudogene. The CDR3 has 21 amino acids, counting both end residues. The CDR3 sequence is CASSKRLWWGQGISGANVLTF.

This chain connects TRBV7-9 to TRBJ2-5; TRBD1 is a possible D gene (5 bases). V dropped 1 base and J dropped 2 bases, with 8 bases sitting between them. Germline V gene lookup returns CDR1 SEHNR and CDR2 FQNEAQ (reference sequence). CDR3 length: 14 amino acids. CDR3 bases: TGTGCCAGCAGCTTAGAGACAGCTCAAGAGACCCAGTACTTC. Translation gives CASSLETAQETQYF.

The rearrangement links TRBV12-3 or TRBV12-4 to TRBJ1-2; D is undetermined. The CDR3 contains 16 residues. The V gene lost 4 bases and the J gene lost 6 bases, with 21 bases spanning the gap. The CDR3 region has the DNA TGTGCCAGCAGTTGGAGGAGCAGTCCTTTGTTGGATGGCTACACCTTC. The encoded protein is CASSWRSSPLLDGYTF.

The chain combines TRBV4-3 with TRBJ2-7; tentative D call: TRBD1 (5 bases). Per the germline V gene, CDR1 is LGHNA and CDR2 is YSLEER. The CDR3 spans 16 residues. Trimming took off 0 bases at V and 2 bases at J, with 14 bases between the two ends. CDR3 loop: CASSQDWQGWAYEQYF. CDR3 nucleotide sequence: TGCGCCAGCAGCCAAGATTGGCAGGGATGGGCCTACGAGCAGTACTTC.

The sample holds a few counts of this clonotype. The rearrangement uses TRBV7-9 and TRBJ2-3, with D possibly being TRBD1 or TRBD2 (5 bases each). The CDR3 runs 15 residues. Trimming stripped 0 bases from V and 2 bases from J, with 9 bases between. CDR1 is SEHNR and CDR2 is FQNEAQ in the germline V gene (reference sequence). CDR3 loop: CASSLARDHTDTQYF. The CDR3 bases are TGTGCCAGCAGCTTAGCCAGGGACCACACAGATACGCAGTATTTT.

In this sample, this clonotype turned up a few times. The chain combines TRBV6-1 with TRBJ2-2; the D gene is possibly TRBD2 (5 bases). V lost 1 base and J 8 bases, leaving 14 bases between the germline ends. CDR1 is MNHNS, CDR2 SASEGT, per germline. The CDR3 runs to 15 residues. CDR3 nucleotide sequence: TGTGCCAGCAGTGAAGGGCGGACTGTACCGGGGGAGCTGTTTTTT. It yields the protein CASSEGRTVPGELFF.

This chain links TRBV27 with TRBJ2-7, with TRBD1 identical over 7 bases. The V gene end was trimmed by 4 bases and the J gene end by 0 bases; junction bases not matched to a gene: 6. This CDR3 region has 15 residues. Looked up from germline, CDR1 is MNHEY and CDR2 is SMNVEV (reference sequence). The CDR3, as DNA: TGTGCCAGCAGTTCCTCGGACAGGTTCTCCTACGAGCAGTACTTC. This translates into CASSSSDRFSYEQYF.

This sequence joins TRBV6-5 and TRBJ1-2; tentatively, D is TRBD1 (5 bases). The V end was cut by 0 bases, the J end by 5 bases, with 13 bases between. The germline CDR1 and CDR2 sequences are MNHEY and SVGAGI. This CDR3 has 15 amino acids. For the CDR3, the DNA is TGTGCCAGCAGTTACTCGACGGGGGTGGAATATGGCTACACCTTC. Its protein product is CASSYSTGVEYGYTF.

The CDR3 sequence is CASSVVPGDVYNSPLHF. Written as DNA, the CDR3 is TGTGCCAGCAGCGTAGTACCGGGGGATGTCTATAATTCACCCCTCCACTTT. The V call is TRBV9, the J call TRBJ1-6; perhaps TRBD1 as D (5 bases). V shed 0 bases and J shed 3 bases, with 13 bases lying between them. Per germline, CDR1 SGDLS and CDR2 YYNGEE. The CDR3 has 17 residues.

The CDR3 reads CASSFAASPHEQYF. CDR3 nucleotide sequence: TGTGCCAGCAGTTTCGCGGCTAGTCCCCACGAGCAGTACTTC. V gene TRBV12-3 or TRBV12-4 combines with J gene TRBJ2-7, with D unclear. CDR3 length: 14 residues. V shed 3 bases and J shed 5 bases, with 14 bases lying between them.

There are many counts of this clonotype. The chain has TRBV5-8 and TRBJ2-1, with a tentative D call TRBD2 (6 bases). Germline assignment: CDR1 SGHTS and CDR2 YDEGEE. V lost 1 base and J lost 2, with 13 bases in between. The CDR3 spans 16 residues. CDR3 loop: CASSLSVGGTYNEQFF. The CDR3, as DNA: TGTGCCAGCAGCTTGTCTGTGGGAGGAACCTACAATGAGCAGTTCTTC.

This clonotype was counted only a few times. The chain employs TRBV11-3 and TRBJ2-7, with D hard to call. Germline loops: CDR1 SGHNT, CDR2 YENEEA. The length of the CDR3 is 11 residues. Trimming removed 3 bases from V and 5 bases from J, with 5 bases in between. The CDR3, as DNA: TGTGCCAGCAGCTTTGGGAACGAGCAGTACTTC. Amino acid sequence: CASSFGNEQYF.